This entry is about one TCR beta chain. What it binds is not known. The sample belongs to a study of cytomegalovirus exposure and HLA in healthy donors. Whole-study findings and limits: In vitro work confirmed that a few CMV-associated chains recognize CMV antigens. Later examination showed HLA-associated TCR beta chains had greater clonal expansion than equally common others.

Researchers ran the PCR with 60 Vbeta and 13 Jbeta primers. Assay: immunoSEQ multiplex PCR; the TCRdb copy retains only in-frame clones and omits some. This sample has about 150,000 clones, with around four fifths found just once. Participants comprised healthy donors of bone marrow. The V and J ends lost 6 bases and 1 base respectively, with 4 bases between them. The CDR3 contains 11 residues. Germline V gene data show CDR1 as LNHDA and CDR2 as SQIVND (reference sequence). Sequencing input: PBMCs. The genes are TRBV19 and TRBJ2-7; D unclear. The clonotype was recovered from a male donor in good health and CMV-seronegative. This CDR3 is CASSGSYEQYF. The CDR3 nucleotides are TGTGCCAGTAGCGGGTCCTACGAGCAGTACTTC.